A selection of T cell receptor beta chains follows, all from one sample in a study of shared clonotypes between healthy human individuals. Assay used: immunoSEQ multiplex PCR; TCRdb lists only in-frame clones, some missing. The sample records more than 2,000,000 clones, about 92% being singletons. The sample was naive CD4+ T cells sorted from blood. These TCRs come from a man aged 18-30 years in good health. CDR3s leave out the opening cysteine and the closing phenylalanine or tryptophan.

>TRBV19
ASSFGQGGTEAF
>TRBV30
AWSAGLLGQPQH
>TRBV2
ASSGAWGADQPQH
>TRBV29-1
SVEVPKQGTSYEQY
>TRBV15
ATSRNGLGETQY
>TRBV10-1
ASSESHKFQGPGNTIY
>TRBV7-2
ASSLIGRMD
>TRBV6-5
ASRPSMNFEAF
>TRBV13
ASSPRGVNTEAF
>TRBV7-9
ASSLAKGLAYQETQY
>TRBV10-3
AISAGGNTEAF
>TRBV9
ASSVGEGVTSPLH
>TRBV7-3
ASSLTGTSVHGELF
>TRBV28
ASSHSGDGTDTQY
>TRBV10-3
ATKTGQETQY
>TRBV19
ASNSGGFYGYT